The following is a T cell receptor beta chain sequence with its context. As yet, its antigen is unknown. There are 13 residues in the CDR3. CDR1 and CDR2 (germline): DFQATT, SNEGSKA (reference sequence). Trimming left V 5 bases short and J 1 base short, with 10 bases between. This specimen belongs to a study of response to subunit inactivated influenza vaccine. General study points: The authors offered the suggestion that each seasonal influenza vaccination recruits few new T cells.

MiXCR, applied by TCRdb to the RT-PCR reads, yields one record per CDR3 protein. The data contain around 760,000 distinct CDR3 sequences, 14% of them singletons. The genes are TRBV20-1 and TRBJ2-3; D may correspond to TRBD1 or TRBD2 (5 bases each). The TCR originated in a man aged 50 or older who received an inactivated influenza vaccine. Sequencing was performed on PBMCs from blood, taken 14 to 15 days before vaccination. The CDR3, as DNA: TGCAGTGCTGGGACCTGGGGCACAGATACGCAGTATTTT. Its protein product is CSAGTWGTDTQYF.